These 6 T cell receptor beta chains were sequenced from one sample in a study of cytomegalovirus exposure and HLA in healthy donors. Primers included in the PCR were 60 Vbeta and 13 Jbeta primers. Assay: immunoSEQ multiplex PCR; the TCRdb copy retains only in-frame clones and omits some. The data hold about 200,000 clones, with around 81% observed a single time. Sequencing input: PBMCs. These receptors came from a man aged 25-45 years in good health and CMV-seronegative.

V gene TRBV10-1 combines with J gene TRBJ2-3; maybe TRBD1 (6 bases). Per the germline V gene, CDR1 is WNHNN and CDR2 is SYGVQD (reference sequence). Trimming removed 6 bases at V and 4 bases at J, with 17 bases between. The CDR3 spans 15 residues. The CDR3 DNA is TGCGCCAGCAGCGCCGGGGTTGCAGGGGCAGATACGCAGTATTTT. Its translation: CASSAGVAGADTQYF.

Here the CDR3 reads CASSWVAGTSGRIFYEQYF. The CDR3 nucleotides are TGTGCCAGCAGTTGGGTGGCCGGGACTAGCGGGAGGATATTCTACGAGCAGTACTTC. This rearrangement joins TRBV28 to TRBJ2-7; 15 bases map to TRBD2. Germline-derived CDR1 and CDR2 are MDHEN and SYDVKM. J lost 3 bases, V lost 4 bases, and 13 bases had no gene match. The CDR3 has 19 amino acids.

J is TRBJ2-2 and V is TRBV9; possibly TRBD2 for D (5 bases). Germline V lookup: CDR1 SGDLS, CDR2 YYNGEE. V lost 0 bases, J lost 4 bases, and 16 bases lay in between. There are 17 residues in the CDR3. CDR3 region: CASSVARFGAGTGELFF. The CDR3 DNA reads TGTGCCAGCAGCGTAGCACGTTTTGGTGCGGGCACCGGGGAGCTGTTTTTT.

The chain carries TRBV27 and TRBJ1-1, with 7 bases fitting TRBD1. Per the germline V gene, CDR1 is MNHEY and CDR2 is SMNVEV (reference sequence). Germline trimming cut 7 bases from V and 4 bases from J; bases unmatched to any gene: 9. The CDR3 runs 14 residues. The CDR3 sequence is CASNDRAAGTEAFF. The CDR3 region has the DNA TGTGCCAGCAACGACAGGGCGGCTGGCACTGAAGCTTTCTTT.

Remarks on this clone: Its ends do not fully match the called genes, so a read error is possible. This chain uses TRBV6-1 with TRBJ2-5; 8 bases map to TRBD1. Germline CDR1 reads MNHNS; CDR2 reads SASEGT. The CDR3 spans 14 residues. DNA of the CDR3: TGTGCCAGCAGGGAAGACAGGGGACGAGAGACCCAGTACTTC. Protein sequence: CASREDRGRETQYF.

The chain combines TRBV2 with TRBJ2-5; TRBD2 matches 8 bases. The junction had 12 bases not matched to a gene; V was cut back by 6 bases and J by 0 bases. CDR1 and CDR2 (germline): SNHLY, FYNNEI. This CDR3 contains 17 residues. The CDR3 loop is CASRRSGRGGDQETQYF. CDR3 DNA: TGTGCCAGCAGGAGGAGCGGGAGAGGGGGGGACCAAGAGACCCAGTACTTC.